The present entry profiles one T cell receptor beta chain with its context. Its target is not known. The entry originates in a study of radiation and T cells in renal cell carcinoma. Produced via immunoSEQ multiplex PCR; TCRdb's table is partial and in-frame only. This sample has around 78,000 clones, with 89% found just once. Study-level results: Top tumor clonotypes rose in blood 2 weeks post-radiation, then contracted. Pretreatment tumor biopsies were lacking, so baseline clonotypes are unknown.

Documented time point: blood 4 weeks post-SBRT, at nephrectomy. Treatment in this sample: 15 Gy SBRT to primary tumor, nephrectomy 4 weeks later. Germline CDR1 LNHDA, CDR2 SQIVND (reference sequence). This CDR3 is built from 13 residues. Trimming took 3 bases from V and 4 from J, leaving 7 bases between them. The chain recombines TRBV19 with TRBJ2-1; a possible D gene is TRBD1 (6 bases). The receptor was isolated from a woman in her seventies with renal cell carcinoma. Specimen: blood, collected from a patient whose treatment included radiotherapy and nephrectomy. CDR3 coding DNA: TGTGCCAGTAGTATCGGACAGTACAATGAGCAGTTCTTC. Translating it yields CASSIGQYNEQFF.